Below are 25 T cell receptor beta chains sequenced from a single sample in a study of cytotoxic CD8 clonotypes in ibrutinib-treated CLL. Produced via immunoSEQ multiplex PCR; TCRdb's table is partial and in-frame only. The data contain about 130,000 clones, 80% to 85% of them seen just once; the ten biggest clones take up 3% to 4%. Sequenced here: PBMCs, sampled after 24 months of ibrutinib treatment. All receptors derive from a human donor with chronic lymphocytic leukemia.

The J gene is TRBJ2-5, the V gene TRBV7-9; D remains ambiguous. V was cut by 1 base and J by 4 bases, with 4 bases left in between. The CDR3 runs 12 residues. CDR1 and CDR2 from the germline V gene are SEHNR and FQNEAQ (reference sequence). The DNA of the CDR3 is TGTGCCAGCAGCTTAGTGCTAGAGACCCAGTACTTC. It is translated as CASSLVLETQYF.

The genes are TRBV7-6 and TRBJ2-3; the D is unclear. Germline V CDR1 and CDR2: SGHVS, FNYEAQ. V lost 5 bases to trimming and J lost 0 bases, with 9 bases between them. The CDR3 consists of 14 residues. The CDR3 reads CASSLLLSTDTQYF. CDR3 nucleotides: TGTGCCAGCAGCCTCCTCCTTAGCACAGATACGCAGTATTTT.

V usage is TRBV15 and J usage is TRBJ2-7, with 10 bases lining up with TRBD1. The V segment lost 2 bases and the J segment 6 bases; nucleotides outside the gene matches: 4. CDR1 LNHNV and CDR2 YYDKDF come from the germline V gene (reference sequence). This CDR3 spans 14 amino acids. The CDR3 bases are TGTGCCACCAGCAGACGGACAGGGGGGCGCGAGCAGTACTTC. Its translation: CATSRRTGGREQYF.

The CDR3 region is CASSKDRNTEAFF. CDR3 nucleotides: TGTGCCAGCAGCAAGGACAGGAACACTGAAGCTTTCTTT. J is TRBJ1-1 and V is TRBV7-3; TRBD1 is a possible D gene (6 bases). The V gene's germline CDR1 is SGHTA and CDR2 FQGTGA. This CDR3 comprises 13 residues. V lost 5 bases and J lost 1, with 8 bases in between.

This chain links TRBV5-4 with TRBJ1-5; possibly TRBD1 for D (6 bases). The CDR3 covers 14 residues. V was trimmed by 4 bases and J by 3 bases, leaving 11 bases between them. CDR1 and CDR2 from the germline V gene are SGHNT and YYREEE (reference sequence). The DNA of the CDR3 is TGTGCCAGCAGCCAGGACAGCGACAATCAGCCCCAGCATTTT. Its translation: CASSQDSDNQPQHF.

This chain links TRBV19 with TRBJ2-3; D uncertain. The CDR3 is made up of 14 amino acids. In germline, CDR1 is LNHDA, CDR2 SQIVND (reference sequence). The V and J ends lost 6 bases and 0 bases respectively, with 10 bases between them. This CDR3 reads CASRSGPSTDTQYF. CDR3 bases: TGTGCCAGTAGATCTGGGCCAAGCACAGATACGCAGTATTTT.

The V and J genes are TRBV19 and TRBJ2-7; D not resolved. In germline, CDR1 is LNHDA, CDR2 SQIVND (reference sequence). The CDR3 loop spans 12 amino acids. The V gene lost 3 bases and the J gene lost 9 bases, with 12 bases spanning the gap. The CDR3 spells CASSIVAGVQYF. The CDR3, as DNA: TGTGCCAGTAGTATCGTGGCCGGTGTGCAGTACTTC.

CDR3: CSVNGDRGKLFF. The CDR3, as DNA: TGCAGCGTTAACGGGGACAGGGGAAAACTGTTTTTT. This sequence joins TRBV29-1 and TRBJ1-4; 10 bases fit TRBD1. V shed 5 bases, J shed 10 bases, and the junction held 4 bases outside the gene matches. The CDR3 sequence is 12 residues long. Germline values: CDR1 SQVTM, CDR2 ANQGSEA.

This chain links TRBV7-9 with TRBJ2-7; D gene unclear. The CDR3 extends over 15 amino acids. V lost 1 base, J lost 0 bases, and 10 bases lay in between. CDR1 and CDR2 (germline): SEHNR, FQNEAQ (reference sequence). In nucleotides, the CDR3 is TGTGCCAGCAGCTTAGTCATGGGCAGCTCCTACGAGCAGTACTTC. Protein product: CASSLVMGSSYEQYF.

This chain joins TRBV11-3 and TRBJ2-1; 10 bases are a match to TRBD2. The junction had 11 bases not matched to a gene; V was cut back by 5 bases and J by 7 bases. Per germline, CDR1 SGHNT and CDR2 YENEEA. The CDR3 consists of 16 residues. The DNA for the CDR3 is TGTGCCAGCAGCACTAGTGGTCTAGCGGGGGTTAATGAGCAGTTCTTC. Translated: CASSTSGLAGVNEQFF.

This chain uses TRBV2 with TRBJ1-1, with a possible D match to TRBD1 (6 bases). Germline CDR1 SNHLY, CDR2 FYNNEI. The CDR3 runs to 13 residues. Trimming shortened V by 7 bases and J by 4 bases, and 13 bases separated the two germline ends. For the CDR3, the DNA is TGTGCCAGCACCGAAACAGGGTTCACTGAAGCTTTCTTT. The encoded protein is CASTETGFTEAFF.

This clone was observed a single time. The CDR3 region has the DNA TGTGCCAGCAGTCACCCCCCCCGACAGGGGGGCTACGAGCAGTACTTC. Translated, it gives CASSHPPRQGGYEQYF. The genes are TRBV27 and TRBJ2-7, with 9 bases that match TRBD1. The junction had 11 bases not matched to a gene; V was cut back by 5 bases and J by 3 bases. Germline assignment: CDR1 MNHEY and CDR2 SMNVEV (reference sequence). The CDR3 is 16 residues long.

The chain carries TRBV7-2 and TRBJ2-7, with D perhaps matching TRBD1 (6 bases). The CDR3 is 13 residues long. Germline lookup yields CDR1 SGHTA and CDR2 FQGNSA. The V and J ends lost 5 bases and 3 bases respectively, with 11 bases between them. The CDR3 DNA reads TGTGCCAGCAGCCCGGACAGTTACTACGAGCAGTACTTC. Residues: CASSPDSYYEQYF.

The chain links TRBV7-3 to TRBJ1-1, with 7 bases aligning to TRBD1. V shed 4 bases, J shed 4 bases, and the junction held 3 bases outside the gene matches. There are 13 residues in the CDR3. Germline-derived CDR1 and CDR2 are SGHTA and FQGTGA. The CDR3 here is CASSSDRVTEAFF. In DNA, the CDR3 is TGTGCCAGCAGCTCCGACAGGGTCACTGAAGCTTTCTTT.

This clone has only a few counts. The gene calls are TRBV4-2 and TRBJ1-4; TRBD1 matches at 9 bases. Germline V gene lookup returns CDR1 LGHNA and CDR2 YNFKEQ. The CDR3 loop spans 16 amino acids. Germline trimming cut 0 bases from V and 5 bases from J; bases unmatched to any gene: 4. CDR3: CASSQEGQGRNEKLFF. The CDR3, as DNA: TGTGCCAGCAGCCAAGAGGGACAGGGACGAAATGAAAAACTGTTTTTT.

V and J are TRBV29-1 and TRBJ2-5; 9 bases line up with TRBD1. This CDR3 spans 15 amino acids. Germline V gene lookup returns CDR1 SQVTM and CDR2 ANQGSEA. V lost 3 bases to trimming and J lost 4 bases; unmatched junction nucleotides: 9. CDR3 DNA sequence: TGCAGCGTTGAGGGGACAGGGAGAGGCGTAGAGACCCAGTACTTC. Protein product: CSVEGTGRGVETQYF.

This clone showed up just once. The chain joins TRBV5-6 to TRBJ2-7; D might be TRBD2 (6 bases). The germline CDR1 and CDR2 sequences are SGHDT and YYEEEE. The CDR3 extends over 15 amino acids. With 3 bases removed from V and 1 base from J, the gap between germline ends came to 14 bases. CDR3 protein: CASSSLGTGSYEQYF. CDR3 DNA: TGTGCCAGCAGCTCACTCGGGACTGGGTCCTACGAGCAGTACTTC.

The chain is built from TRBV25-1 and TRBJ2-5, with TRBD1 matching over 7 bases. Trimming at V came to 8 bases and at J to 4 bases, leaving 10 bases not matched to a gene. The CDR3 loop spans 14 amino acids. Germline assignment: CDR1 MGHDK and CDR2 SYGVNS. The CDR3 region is CASSQGFELETQYF. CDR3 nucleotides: TGTGCCAGCTCACAGGGGTTCGAGTTAGAGACCCAGTACTTC.

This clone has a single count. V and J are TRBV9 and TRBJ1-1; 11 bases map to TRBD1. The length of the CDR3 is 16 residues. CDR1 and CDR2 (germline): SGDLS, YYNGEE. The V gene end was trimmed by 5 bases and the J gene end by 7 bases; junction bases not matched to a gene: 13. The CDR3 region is CASSLISGTGGFEAFF. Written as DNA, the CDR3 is TGTGCCAGCAGTCTAATCTCCGGGACAGGGGGATTTGAAGCTTTCTTT.

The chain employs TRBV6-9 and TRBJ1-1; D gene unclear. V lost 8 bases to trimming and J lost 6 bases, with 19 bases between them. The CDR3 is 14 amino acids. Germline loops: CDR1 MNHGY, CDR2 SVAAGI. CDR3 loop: CASLLLFYVPEAFF. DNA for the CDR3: TGTGCCAGCCTACTGCTTTTCTACGTCCCTGAAGCTTTCTTT.

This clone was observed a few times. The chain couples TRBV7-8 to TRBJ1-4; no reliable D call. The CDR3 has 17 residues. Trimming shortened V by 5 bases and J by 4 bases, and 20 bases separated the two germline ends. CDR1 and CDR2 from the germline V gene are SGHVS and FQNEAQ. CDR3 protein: CASSPSRSAVYNEKLFF. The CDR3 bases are TGTGCCAGCAGCCCTAGTAGGTCGGCAGTGTATAATGAAAAACTGTTTTTT.

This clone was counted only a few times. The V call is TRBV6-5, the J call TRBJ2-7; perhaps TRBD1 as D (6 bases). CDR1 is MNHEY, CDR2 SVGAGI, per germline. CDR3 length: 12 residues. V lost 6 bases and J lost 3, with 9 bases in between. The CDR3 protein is CASRGAGYEQYF. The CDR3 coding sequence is TGTGCCAGCAGGGGGGCTGGCTACGAGCAGTACTTC.

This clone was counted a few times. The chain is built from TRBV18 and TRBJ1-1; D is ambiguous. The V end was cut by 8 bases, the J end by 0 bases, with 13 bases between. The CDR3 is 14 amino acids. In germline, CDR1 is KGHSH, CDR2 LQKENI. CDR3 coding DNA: TGTGCCAGCCAGGCCCAGACCATGAACACTGAAGCTTTCTTT. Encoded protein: CASQAQTMNTEAFF.

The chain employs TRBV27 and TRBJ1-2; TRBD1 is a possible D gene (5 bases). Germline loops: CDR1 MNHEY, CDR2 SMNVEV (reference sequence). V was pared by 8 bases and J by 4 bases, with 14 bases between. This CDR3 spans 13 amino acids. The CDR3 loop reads CASRHGATYGYTF. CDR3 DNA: TGTGCCAGCCGCCATGGGGCGACCTATGGCTACACCTTC.

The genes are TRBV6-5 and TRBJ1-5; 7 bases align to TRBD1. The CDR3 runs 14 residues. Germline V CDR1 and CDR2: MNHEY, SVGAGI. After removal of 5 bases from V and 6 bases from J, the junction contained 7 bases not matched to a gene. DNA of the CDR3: TGTGCCAGCAGTGTTACAGGGGATGGTCAGCCCCAGCATTTT. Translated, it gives CASSVTGDGQPQHF.